This T cell receptor beta chain is from a study of T cells in Graves' hyperthyroidism and ophthalmopathy. Study-level results: From stable hyperthyroidism, ophthalmopathy was set apart by a 13 V-J model.

TCR beta CDR3 region amplification was performed from RNA transcripts. A first-round RT-PCR of the TCR CDR3 used the HTBI primer set. TCRdb called the multiplex PCR reads again in MiXCR, with one record for every CDR3 protein. The sample records roughly 400,000 distinct CDR3 sequences, around 14% being singletons. Looked up from germline, CDR1 is MNHEY and CDR2 is SMNVEV (reference sequence). V lost 6 bases to trimming and J lost 8 bases, with 7 bases between them. CDR3 length: 11 residues. The study left out patients who had uncontrolled infection, other autoimmune disease, pregnancy or lactation. Diagnostic decisions used clinical symptoms, serum thyroxine and TRAb, thyroid ultrasound and orbital computed tomography. Using more than 8 ml of fresh peripheral blood, PBMCs were prepared. The table lists this clonotype with many counts. Its target is unknown.

The J gene is TRBJ1-4, the V gene TRBV27, with D unclear. The TCR comes from a woman aged 18 to 35 with Graves' hyperthyroidism that later progressed to Graves' ophthalmopathy. Sequenced input: blood. The CDR3 sequence: CASSPPEKLFF. As DNA, the CDR3 is TGTGCCAGCAGCCCTCCGGAAAAACTGTTTTTT.